This T cell receptor (beta chain) appears in the sequencing data of a study of blood T cell repertoires in COVID-19. Some clones are missing from TCRdb's copy, which holds only in-frame ones; the method was immunoSEQ multiplex PCR. Of about 240,000 clones in the sample, around 87% are singletons; the top ten hold roughly 7%. Sequenced input: peripheral blood. The sequence derives from a man aged 55 to 69 who had recovered from COVID-19.

CDR3 residues: CASSESSLRYNEQFF. CDR3 coding DNA: TGCGCCAGCAGTGAGAGCTCTCTACGGTACAATGAGCAGTTCTTC. V is TRBV10-1 and J is TRBJ2-1; D is uncertain. Trimming removed 2 bases at V and 4 bases at J, with 12 bases between. The germline V gene encodes CDR1 WNHNN and CDR2 SYGVQD (reference sequence). The CDR3 spans 15 residues.